This T cell receptor beta chain is drawn from a study of identical twins' blood T cells. Overall study context: Some 12 libraries, six alpha and six beta, gave approximately 48 million reads. General study results and limits: Shared CDR3 clonotype counts tracked mainly the product of cloneset sizes.

Each TCR cDNA library carried sample-specific barcodes on both ends. MiXCR was run by TCRdb on the 5' RACE reads, yielding one entry per CDR3 protein. The top ten hold around 5.6% of the sample, which has 300,000 to 450,000 distinct CDR3 sequences, roughly 27% seen once. Concerning this clonotype: Its antigen is still unknown.

The material sequenced was PBMCs. The TCR sequence derives from a woman aged 18 to 55 in good health.

CDR3: CASSLFFDGDTQYF. The CDR3 nucleotides read TGTGCCAGCAGTTTATTCTTTGACGGAGATACGCAGTATTTT. This sequence joins TRBV27 and TRBJ2-3; D remains unclear. Germline CDR1 MNHEY, CDR2 SMNVEV (reference sequence). The CDR3 consists of 14 residues. Trimming removed 1 base at V and 5 bases at J, with 10 bases between.